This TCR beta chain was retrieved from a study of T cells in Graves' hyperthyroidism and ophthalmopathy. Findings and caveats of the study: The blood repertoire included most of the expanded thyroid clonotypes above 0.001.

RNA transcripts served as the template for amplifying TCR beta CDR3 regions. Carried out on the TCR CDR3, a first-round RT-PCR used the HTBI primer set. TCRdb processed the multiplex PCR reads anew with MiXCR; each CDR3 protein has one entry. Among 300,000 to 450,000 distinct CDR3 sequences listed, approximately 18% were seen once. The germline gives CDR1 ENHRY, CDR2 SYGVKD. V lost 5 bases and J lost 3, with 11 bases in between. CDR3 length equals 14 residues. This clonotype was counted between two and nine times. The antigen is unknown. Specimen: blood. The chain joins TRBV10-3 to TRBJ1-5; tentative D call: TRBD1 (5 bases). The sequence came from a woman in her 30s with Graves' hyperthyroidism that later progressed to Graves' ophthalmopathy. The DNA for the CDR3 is TGTGCCATCAGTTCAGGGATGAACAATCAGCCCCAGCATTTT. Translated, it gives CAISSGMNNQPQHF.